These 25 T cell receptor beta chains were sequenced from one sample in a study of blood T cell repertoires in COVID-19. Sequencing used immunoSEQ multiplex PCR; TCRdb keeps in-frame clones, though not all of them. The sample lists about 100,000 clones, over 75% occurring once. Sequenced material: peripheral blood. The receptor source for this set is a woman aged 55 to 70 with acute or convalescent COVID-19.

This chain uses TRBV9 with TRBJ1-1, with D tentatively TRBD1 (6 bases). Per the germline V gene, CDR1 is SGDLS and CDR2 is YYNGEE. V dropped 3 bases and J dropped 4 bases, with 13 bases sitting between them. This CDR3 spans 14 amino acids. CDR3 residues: CASSEGELGTEAFF. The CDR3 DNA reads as TGTGCCAGCAGCGAGGGGGAGCTGGGCACTGAAGCTTTCTTT.

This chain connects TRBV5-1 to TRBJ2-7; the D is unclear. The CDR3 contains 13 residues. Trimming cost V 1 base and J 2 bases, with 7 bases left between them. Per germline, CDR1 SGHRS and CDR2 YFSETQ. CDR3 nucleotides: TGCGCCAGCAGCTTGATCCAGGCCTACGAGCAGTACTTC. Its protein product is CASSLIQAYEQYF.

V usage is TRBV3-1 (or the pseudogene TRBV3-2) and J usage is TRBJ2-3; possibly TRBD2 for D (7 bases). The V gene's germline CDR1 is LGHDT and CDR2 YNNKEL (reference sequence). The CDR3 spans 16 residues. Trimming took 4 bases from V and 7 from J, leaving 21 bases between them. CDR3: CASSLRGAGEGNTQYF. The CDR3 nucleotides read TGTGCCAGCAGCCTGAGGGGGGCGGGAGAGGGAAATACGCAGTATTTT.

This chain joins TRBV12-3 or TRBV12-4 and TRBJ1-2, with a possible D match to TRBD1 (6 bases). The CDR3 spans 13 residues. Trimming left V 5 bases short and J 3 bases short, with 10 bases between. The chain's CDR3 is CASSTQGHYGYTF. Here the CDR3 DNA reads TGTGCCAGCAGTACACAGGGCCACTATGGCTACACCTTC.

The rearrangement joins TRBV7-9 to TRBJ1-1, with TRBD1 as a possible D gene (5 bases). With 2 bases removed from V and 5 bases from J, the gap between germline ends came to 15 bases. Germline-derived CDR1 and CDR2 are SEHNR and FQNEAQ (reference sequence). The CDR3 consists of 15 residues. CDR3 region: CASSLLKGAGTEAFF. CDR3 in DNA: TGTGCCAGCAGCTTACTTAAAGGGGCCGGGACTGAAGCTTTCTTT.

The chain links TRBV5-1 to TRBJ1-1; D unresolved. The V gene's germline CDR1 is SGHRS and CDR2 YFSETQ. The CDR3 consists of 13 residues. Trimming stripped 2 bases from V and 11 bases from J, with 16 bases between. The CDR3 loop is CASSFAGKERAFF. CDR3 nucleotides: TGCGCCAGCAGCTTTGCGGGAAAGGAACGCGCTTTCTTT. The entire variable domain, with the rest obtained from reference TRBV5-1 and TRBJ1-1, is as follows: KAGVTQTPRYLIKTRGQQVTLSCSPISGHRSVSWYQQTPGQGLQFLFEYFSETQRNKGNFPGRFSGRQFSNSRSEMNVSTLELGDSALYLCASSFAGKERAFFGQGTRLTVV.

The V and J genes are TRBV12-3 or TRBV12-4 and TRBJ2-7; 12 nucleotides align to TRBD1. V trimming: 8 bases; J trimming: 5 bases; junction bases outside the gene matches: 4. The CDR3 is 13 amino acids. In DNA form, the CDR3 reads TGTGCCAGCGGGACAGGGGGCATCCACGAGCAGTACTTC. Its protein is CASGTGGIHEQYF.

The CDR3: CASSLVAEGRASYEQYF. The CDR3 DNA reads as TGTGCCAGCAGTTTAGTCGCCGAGGGCCGAGCCTCCTACGAGCAGTACTTC. V gene TRBV28 combines with J gene TRBJ2-7, with D maybe TRBD2 (5 bases). Germline V lookup: CDR1 MDHEN, CDR2 SYDVKM. V lost 2 bases and J 0 bases, leaving 17 bases between the germline ends. This CDR3 region has 17 residues. Complete variable domain (other parts from reference TRBV28 and TRBJ2-7): DVKVTQSSRYLVKRTGEKVFLECVQDMDHENMFWYRQDPGLGLRLIYFSYDVKMKEKGDIPEGYSVSREKKERFSLILESASTNQTSMYLCASSLVAEGRASYEQYFGPGTRLTVT.

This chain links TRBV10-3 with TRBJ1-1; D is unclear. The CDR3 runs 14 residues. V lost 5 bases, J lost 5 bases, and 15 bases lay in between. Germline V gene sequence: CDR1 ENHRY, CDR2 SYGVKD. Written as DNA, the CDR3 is TGTGCCATCAGTCCCTCCGGTGTACGGACTGAAGCTTTCTTT. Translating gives CAISPSGVRTEAFF.

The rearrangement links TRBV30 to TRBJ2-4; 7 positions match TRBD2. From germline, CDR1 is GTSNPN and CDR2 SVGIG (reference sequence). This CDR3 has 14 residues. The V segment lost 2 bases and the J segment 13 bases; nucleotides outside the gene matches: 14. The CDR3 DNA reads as TGTGCCTGGAGTCAAGAGGGAGGGCCGTTAGGACAGTACTTC. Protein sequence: CAWSQEGGPLGQYF.

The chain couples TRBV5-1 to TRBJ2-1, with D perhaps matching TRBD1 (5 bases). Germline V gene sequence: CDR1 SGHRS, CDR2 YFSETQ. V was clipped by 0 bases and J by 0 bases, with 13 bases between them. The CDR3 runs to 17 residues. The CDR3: CASSLDGHLSSYNEQFF. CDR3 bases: TGCGCCAGCAGCTTGGATGGACACTTGAGCTCCTACAATGAGCAGTTCTTC.

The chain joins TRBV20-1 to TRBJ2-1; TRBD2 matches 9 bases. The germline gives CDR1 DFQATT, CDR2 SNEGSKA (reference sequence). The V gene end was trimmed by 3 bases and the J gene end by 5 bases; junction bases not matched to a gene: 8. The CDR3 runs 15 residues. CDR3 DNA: TGCAGTGCTAGTGGTTTGCTAGCGGGAAACAATGAGCAGTTCTTC. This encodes CSASGLLAGNNEQFF.

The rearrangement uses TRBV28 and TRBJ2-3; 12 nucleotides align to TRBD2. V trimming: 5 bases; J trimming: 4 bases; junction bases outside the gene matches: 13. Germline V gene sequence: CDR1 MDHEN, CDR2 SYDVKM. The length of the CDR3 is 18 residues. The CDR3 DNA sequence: TGTGCCAGCAGTCCCCTAGGACTAGCGGGACGCGGGGCAGATACGCAGTATTTT. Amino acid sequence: CASSPLGLAGRGADTQYF. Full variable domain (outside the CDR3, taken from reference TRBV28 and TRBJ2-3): DVKVTQSSRYLVKRTGEKVFLECVQDMDHENMFWYRQDPGLGLRLIYFSYDVKMKEKGDIPEGYSVSREKKERFSLILESASTNQTSMYLCASSPLGLAGRGADTQYFGPGTRLTVL.

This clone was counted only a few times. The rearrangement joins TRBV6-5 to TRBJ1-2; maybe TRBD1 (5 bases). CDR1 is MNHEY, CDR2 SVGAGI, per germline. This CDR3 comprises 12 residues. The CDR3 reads CVTGGGIYGYTF. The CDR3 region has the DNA TGTGTCACCGGCGGGGGGATCTATGGCTACACCTTC.

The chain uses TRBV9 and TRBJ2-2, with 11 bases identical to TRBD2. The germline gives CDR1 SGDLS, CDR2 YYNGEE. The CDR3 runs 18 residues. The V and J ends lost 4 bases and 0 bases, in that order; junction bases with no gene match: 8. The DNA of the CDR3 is TGTGCCAGCAGCCCTAGGACTAGCGGGTACGCGAACACCGGGGAGCTGTTTTTT. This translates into CASSPRTSGYANTGELFF. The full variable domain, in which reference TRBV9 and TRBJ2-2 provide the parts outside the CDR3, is DSGVTQTPKHLITATGQRVTLRCSPRSGDLSVYWYQQSLDQGLQFLIQYYNGEERAKGNILERFSAQQFPDLHSELNLSSLELGDSALYFCASSPRTSGYANTGELFFGEGSRLTVL.

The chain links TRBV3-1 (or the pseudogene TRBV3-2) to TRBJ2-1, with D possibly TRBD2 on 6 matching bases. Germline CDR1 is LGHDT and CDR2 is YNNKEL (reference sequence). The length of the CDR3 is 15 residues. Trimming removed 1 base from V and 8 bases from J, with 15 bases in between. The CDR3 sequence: CASSQGTGSVDEQFF. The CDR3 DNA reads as TGTGCCAGCAGCCAAGGTACCGGGAGCGTCGATGAGCAGTTCTTC.

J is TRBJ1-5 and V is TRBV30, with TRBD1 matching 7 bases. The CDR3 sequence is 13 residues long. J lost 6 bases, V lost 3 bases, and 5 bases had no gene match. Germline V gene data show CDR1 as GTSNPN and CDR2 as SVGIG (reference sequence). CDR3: CAWSQGEGQPQHF. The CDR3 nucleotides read TGTGCCTGGAGCCAGGGGGAAGGTCAGCCCCAGCATTTT.

CDR3 region: CASSQAGGGREYEQYF. The CDR3 DNA is TGTGCCAGCAGCCAAGCCGGGGGAGGGCGTGAGTACGAGCAGTACTTC. V is TRBV3-1 (or the pseudogene TRBV3-2) and J is TRBJ2-7; 7 positions match TRBD2. From germline, CDR1 is LGHDT and CDR2 YNNKEL (reference sequence). The CDR3 is made up of 16 amino acids. J was trimmed by 4 bases and V by 1 base; bases with no gene match: 10.

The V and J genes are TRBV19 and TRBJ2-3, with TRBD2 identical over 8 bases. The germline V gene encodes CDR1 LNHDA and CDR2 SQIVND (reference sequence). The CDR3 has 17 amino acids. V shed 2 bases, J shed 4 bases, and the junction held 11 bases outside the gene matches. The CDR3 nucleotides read TGTGCCAGTAGTATAAGCGGGAGTGGAAGTTCAGCAGATACGCAGTATTTT. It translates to CASSISGSGSSADTQYF.

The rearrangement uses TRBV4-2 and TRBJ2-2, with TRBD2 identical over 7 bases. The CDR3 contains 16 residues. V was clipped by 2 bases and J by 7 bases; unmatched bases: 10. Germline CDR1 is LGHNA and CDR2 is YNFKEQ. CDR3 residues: CASSQLFGLEGGELFF. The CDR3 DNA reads TGTGCCAGCAGCCAACTTTTCGGACTAGAAGGCGGGGAGCTGTTTTTT.

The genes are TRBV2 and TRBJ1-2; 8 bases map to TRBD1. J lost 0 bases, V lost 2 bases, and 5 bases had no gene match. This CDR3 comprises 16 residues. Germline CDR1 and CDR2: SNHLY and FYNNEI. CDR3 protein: CASSESQTGANYGYTF. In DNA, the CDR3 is TGTGCCAGCAGTGAATCCCAGACAGGGGCTAACTATGGCTACACCTTC.

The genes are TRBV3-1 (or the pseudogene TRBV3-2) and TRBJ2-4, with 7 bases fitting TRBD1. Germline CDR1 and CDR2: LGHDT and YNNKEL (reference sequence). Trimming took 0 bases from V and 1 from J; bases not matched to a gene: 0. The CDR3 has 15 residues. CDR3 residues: CASSQETGAKNIQYF. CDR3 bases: TGTGCCAGCAGCCAAGAGACAGGGGCCAAAAACATTCAGTACTTC.

CDR3 protein: CAWGMRGSGANVLTF. The CDR3 bases are TGTGCCTGGGGGATGCGGGGCTCGGGGGCCAACGTCCTGACTTTC. The rearrangement joins TRBV30 to TRBJ2-6; D is perhaps TRBD2 (6 bases). CDR1 and CDR2 (germline): GTSNPN, SVGIG (reference sequence). With 5 bases removed from V and 4 bases from J, the gap between germline ends came to 15 bases. There are 15 residues in the CDR3.

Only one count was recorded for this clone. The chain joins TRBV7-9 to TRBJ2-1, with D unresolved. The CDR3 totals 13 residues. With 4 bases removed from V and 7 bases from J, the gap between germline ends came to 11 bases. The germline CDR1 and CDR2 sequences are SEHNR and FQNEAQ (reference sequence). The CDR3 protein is CASSSTLKNEQFF. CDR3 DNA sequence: TGTGCCAGCAGCTCCACTTTAAAGAATGAGCAGTTCTTC.

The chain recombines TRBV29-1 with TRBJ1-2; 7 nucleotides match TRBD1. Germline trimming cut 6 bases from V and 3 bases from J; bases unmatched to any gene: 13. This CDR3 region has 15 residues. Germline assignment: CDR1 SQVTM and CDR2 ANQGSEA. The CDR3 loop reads CSVALKGAIDYGYTF. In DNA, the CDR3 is TGCAGCGTCGCCCTCAAGGGGGCTATAGACTATGGCTACACCTTC. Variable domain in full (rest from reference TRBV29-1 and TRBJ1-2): SAVISQKPSRDICQRGTSLTIQCQVDSQVTMMFWYRQQPGQSLTLIATANQGSEATYESGFVIDKFPISRPNLTFSTLTVSNMSPEDSSIYLCSVALKGAIDYGYTFGSGTRLTVV.